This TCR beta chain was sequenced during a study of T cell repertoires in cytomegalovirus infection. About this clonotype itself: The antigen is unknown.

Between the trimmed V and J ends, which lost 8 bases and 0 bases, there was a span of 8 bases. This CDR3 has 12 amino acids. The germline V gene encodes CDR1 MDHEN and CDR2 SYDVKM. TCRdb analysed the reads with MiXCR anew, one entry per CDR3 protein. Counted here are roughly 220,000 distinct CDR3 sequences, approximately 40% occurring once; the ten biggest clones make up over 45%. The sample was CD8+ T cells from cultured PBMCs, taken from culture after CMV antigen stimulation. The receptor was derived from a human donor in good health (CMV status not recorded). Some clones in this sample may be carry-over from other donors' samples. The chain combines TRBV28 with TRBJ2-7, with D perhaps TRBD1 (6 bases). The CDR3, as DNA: TGTGCCAGCGAGGACAGCTCCTACGAGCAGTACTTC. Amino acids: CASEDSSYEQYF.